The 5 T cell receptor beta chains below come from one sample, sequenced in a study of CD8+CD57+ T cells in acquired aplastic anemia. According to the study, genomic DNA was the template for TCR beta VDJ and CDR3 profiling. TCRdb reanalysed the reads using MiXCR and keeps one entry per CDR3 protein. The sample includes hundreds of thousands of distinct CDR3 sequences, just under 70% of them seen just once. Sample: sorted CD4+, CD8+, or CD8+CD57+ T cells (not recorded which) from PBMCs. The receptors stem from a human donor in good health, serving as a control.

For this clonotype: A much larger clonotype is one base distant, so this may be a read error. This likely comes from a read error, as the CDR3 has no conserved phenylalanine or tryptophan at its end. The chain joins TRBV4-1 to TRBJ1-2; 7 nucleotides match TRBD1. CDR3 size: 16 residues. V lost 1 base, J lost 8 bases, and 13 bases stayed unmatched. Germline CDR1 reads MGHRA; CDR2 reads YSYEKL. The CDR3 here is CASSQGLKGAVGGYTL. DNA for the CDR3: TGCGCCAGCAGCCAAGGTTTGAAGGGGGCAGTAGGAGGCTACACCCTC.

Of note for this clonotype: As the CDR3 is not closed by the conserved phenylalanine or tryptophan, this likely results from a read error. The DNA is left out, because the CDR3 cannot be placed on it with certainty; the CDR3 is given as TCRdb lists it. The chain has TRBV7-2 and TRBJ2-7; no check of the table's D call, TRBD1, against the DNA was made. The CDR3 is 13 amino acids in total, end residues counted. The V gene's germline CDR1 is SGHTA and CDR2 FQGNSA. CDR3: CASSLRAGHTDKQ.

In the case of this clonotype: The germline gene is not matched at one end of the junction; a read error may be the cause. The V and J genes are TRBV5-4 and TRBJ2-3; 8 bases match TRBD2. The CDR3 runs 13 residues. Germline CDR1 and CDR2: SGHNT and YYREEE (reference sequence). The CDR3 reads CATSTTSAGTQYF. The CDR3 nucleotides are TGTGCCACCAGCACGACTAGCGCAGGTACGCAGTATTTT.

This clonotype was seen a handful of times. V usage is TRBV25-1 and J usage is TRBJ2-7; 7 bases map to TRBD2. CDR1 is MGHDK, CDR2 SYGVNS, per germline. Germline trimming cut 3 bases from V and 5 bases from J; bases unmatched to any gene: 13. The CDR3 has 16 residues. CDR3 DNA: TGTGCCAGCAGTGAGAGCCCCGGGGCGGGGGTAGACGAGCAGTACTTC. Amino acid sequence: CASSESPGAGVDEQYF.

This clonotype occurred once. CDR3 loop: CSARSRRDEQFF. The DNA for the CDR3 is TGCAGTGCTAGGTCACGGCGCGATGAGCAGTTCTTC. The chain combines TRBV20-1 with TRBJ2-1; D gene ambiguous. V lost 3 bases and J lost 8, with 11 bases in between. The germline gives CDR1 DFQATT, CDR2 SNEGSKA (reference sequence). CDR3 size: 12 residues.